A selection of T cell receptor beta chains follows, all from one sample in a study of cytomegalovirus exposure and HLA in healthy donors. Repertoires were generated with immunoSEQ multiplex PCR, while TCRdb's copy carries only in-frame clones and drops some. The sample has a few hundred thousand clones, almost 90% seen once. The sample consisted of PBMCs. These receptors all stem from a young woman in good health and CMV-seronegative. Each CDR3 is given with its conserved first and last residue. Each record gives: clone size, J gene, D gene, V gene, CDR3 length, CDR3 DNA, CDR3 protein. The D gene is left open where the match is weak. Clone size is given for some rows only: seen once, a few or many times, or a class if the clone is expanded.

. TRBJ2-1 . TRBV6-6 14 TGTGCCAGCAGTACCAGCGGCTTTTACAATGAGCAGTTCTTC CASSTSGFYNEQFF
. TRBJ1-3 TRBD1 TRBV19 13 TGTGCCAGTAGGGACAGGGGAGGAAACACCATATATTTT CASRDRGGNTIYF
. TRBJ2-7 . TRBV7-8 13 TGTGCCAGCAGCTTAGGACAGACCAACGAGCAGTACTTC CASSLGQTNEQYF
. TRBJ1-2 TRBD1 TRBV6-5 13 TGTGCCAGCAGCCGGACAGGGGGCTATGGCTACACCTTC CASSRTGGYGYTF
few TRBJ2-3 TRBD2 TRBV6-4 15 TGTGCCAGCAGTGAGACTAGCGGGGGGACAGATACGCAGTATTTT CASSETSGGTDTQYF
. TRBJ2-7 . TRBV14 14 TGTGCCAGCAGCCCCGGAGTCTGGTCCTACGAGCAGTACTTC CASSPGVWSYEQYF
few TRBJ1-5 . TRBV6-6 12 TGTGCCAGCAGTCCGTTCAATCAGCCCCAGCATTTT CASSPFNQPQHF
. TRBJ2-4 . TRBV6-5 16 TGTGCCAGCAGTTACGGGGCAGGGGTGGGCAAAAACATTCAGTACTTC CASSYGAGVGKNIQYF
. TRBJ2-5 . TRBV19 13 TGTGCCAGTAGTACAGGGGTCCGAGAGACCCAGTACTTC CASSTGVRETQYF
. TRBJ2-2 . TRBV6-5 14 TGTGCCAGCAGTTACGAGTCTGGAGCCGGGGAGCTGTTTTTT CASSYESGAGELFF
. TRBJ2-5 . TRBV27 15 TGTGCCAGCAGTTTATATAACCAAGCAAAAGAGACCCAGTACTTC CASSLYNQAKETQYF
few TRBJ1-6 TRBD1 TRBV5-1 16 TGCGCCAGCAGCTTTCGACAGGGCCCCGATAATTCACCCCTCCACTTT CASSFRQGPDNSPLHF
once TRBJ2-3 . TRBV7-9 14 TGTGCCAGCAGCTTGCCAGGGGCTACAGATACGCAGTATTTT CASSLPGATDTQYF
once TRBJ2-5 . TRBV4-1 12 TGCGCCAGCAGCCAAAATAGAGAGACCCAGTACTTC CASSQNRETQYF
. TRBJ1-2 TRBD1 TRBV28 14 TGTGCCAGCAGTATTGCCGGGACAGGGGATGGCTACACCTTC CASSIAGTGDGYTF
. TRBJ1-2 . TRBV7-9 13 TGTGCCAGCAGTCCCGGACTGACCTATGGCTACACCTTC CASSPGLTYGYTF
. TRBJ1-1 TRBD1 TRBV5-1 14 TGCGCCAGCAGCTTACCGGGACAGGGCACTGAAGCTTTCTTT CASSLPGQGTEAFF
once TRBJ1-1 . TRBV27 14 TGTGCCAGCAGTTTAGTCCCGGGGAACACTGAAGCTTTCTTT CASSLVPGNTEAFF
. TRBJ1-2 TRBD1 TRBV28 13 TGTGCCAGCAGTTTATTACAGGGGGGAGGCTACACCTTC CASSLLQGGGYTF
. TRBJ2-3 TRBD1 TRBV5-1 15 TGCGCCAGCAGCTCCCCGACAGGGGCTCCAGATACGCAGTATTTT CASSSPTGAPDTQYF
. TRBJ2-5 . TRBV25-1 11 TGTGCCACCCGTTCTTTGGAGACCCAGTACTTC CATRSLETQYF
. TRBJ2-1 TRBD1 TRBV2 14 TGTGCCAGCAAAGGGACAGGGGGATACTTTGAGCAGTTCTTC CASKGTGGYFEQFF
once TRBJ1-5 . TRBV19 14 TGTGCCAGTAGTATCCCGACAGATTATCAGCCCCAGCATTTT CASSIPTDYQPQHF
. TRBJ1-5 TRBD1 TRBV18 14 TGTGCCAGCTCACCAGGACAGGTCGATCAGCCCCAGCATTTT CASSPGQVDQPQHF
. TRBJ2-1 . TRBV19 11 TGTGCCAGTAGTCAGTACAATGAGCAGTTCTTC CASSQYNEQFF
once TRBJ2-1 . TRBV4-3 18 TGCGCCAGCAGCCAAGACCCTCCCCACAGGGCCCTTTCCAATGAGCAGTTCTTC CASSQDPPHRALSNEQFF
once TRBJ2-3 . TRBV5-5 15 TGTGCCAGCAGCGGGTTGAGCGGATACACAGATACGCAGTATTTT CASSGLSGYTDTQYF
. TRBJ2-1 . TRBV7-8 12 TGTGCCAGCATGACGGGCTACAATGAGCAGTTCTTC CASMTGYNEQFF
. TRBJ2-3 TRBD2 TRBV9 16 TGTGCCAGCAGCATTGATAGCGGGGGGGCGGCAGATACGCAGTATTTT CASSIDSGGAADTQYF
. TRBJ1-6 . TRBV28 16 TGTGCCAGCAGTGGGCGGGGGAGCTCCTATAATTCACCCCTCCACTTT CASSGRGSSYNSPLHF
. TRBJ2-1 . TRBV7-3 15 TGTGCCAGCAGCTTACTTACGAGCTCCTACAATGAGCAGTTCTTC CASSLLTSSYNEQFF
. TRBJ1-2 TRBD1 TRBV7-9 16 TGTGCCAGCAGCCCAGAGACAGGGAATCCGAACTATGGCTACACCTTC CASSPETGNPNYGYTF
. TRBJ1-3 . TRBV9 14 TGTGCCAGCAGCGTAGAGGGGACTGGAAACACCATATATTTT CASSVEGTGNTIYF
once TRBJ2-6 . TRBV10-3 14 TGTGCCATCACGTGGGGAGCTGGGGCCAACGTCCTGACTTTC CAITWGAGANVLTF
. TRBJ1-5 TRBD1 TRBV6-1 13 TGTGCCGGGGGACAGGTAGGTGTAGAGCCCCAGCATTTT CAGGQVGVEPQHF
. TRBJ2-3 TRBD2 TRBV7-2 18 TGTGCCAGCAGCTTCCGCCTAGCGGGGGGGCGCCCCACAGATACGCAGTATTTT CASSFRLAGGRPTDTQYF
few TRBJ1-6 . TRBV9 14 TGTGCCAGCACGTCGGGCTCCTATAATTCACCCCTCCACTTT CASTSGSYNSPLHF
. TRBJ2-2 . TRBV6-5 15 TGTGCCAGCAGTTACCGAGGCGGCGAAACCGGGGAGCTGTTTTTT CASSYRGGETGELFF
. TRBJ1-6 TRBD1 TRBV9 15 TGTGCCAGCAGCGAGACAGGGGAGGGTAATTCACCCCTCCACTTT CASSETGEGNSPLHF
. TRBJ2-4 . TRBV29-1 13 TGCAGCGTTGTGGTTGCGTTGGAAAACATTCAGTACTTC CSVVVALENIQYF